Described below is a single T cell receptor beta chain sequence and its context. Its matching antigen is unknown. Data came from immunoSEQ multiplex PCR; TCRdb stores just in-frame clones and leaves some out. Of roughly 93,000 clones listed, about 80% were seen once; the top ten hold around 5.5%. The sample is drawn from a study of OX40 agonist ivuxolimab in advanced cancers. At the level of the study: Those enrolled were less than 85% male, with a mean age of about 66 years and ages from about 20 to 79.

Overall study results and limits: The study observed clonal expansion of CD4+ and CD8+ blood T cells by week 6 at 0.1 to 3.0 mg/kg.

The input for sequencing was CD4+ or CD8+ T cells sorted from blood, taken in a trial of the OX40 agonist ivuxolimab. This sequence originates from an adult with an advanced solid tumor such as melanoma, head and neck, liver or kidney cancer.

The DNA of the CDR3 is TGTGCCAGCAGTCCCCAGGGGCGACAGAGCACTGAAGCTTTCTTT. Protein sequence: CASSPQGRQSTEAFF. The rearrangement uses TRBV6-6 and TRBJ1-1, with a weak D call TRBD1 (6 bases). V shed 5 bases and J shed 4 bases, with 17 bases lying between them. The germline V gene has CDR1 MNHNY and CDR2 SVGAGI (reference sequence). There are 15 residues in the CDR3.